Shown below are 4 T cell receptor beta chains from a single sample sequenced in a study of tissue T cells after allogeneic stem cell transplantation. This sample's time point: mouse harvest day 14 after allogeneic transplant. Tail vein injection delivered 10^7 T-cell-depleted bone marrow cells and 10^6 splenic CD5+ T cells. Profiled with immunoSEQ multiplex PCR; TCRdb holds only in-frame clones, not every one. The sample lists about 7,700 clones, around a third occurring once. The sequenced sample was skin. Receptors originate from a female BALB/c mouse given C57BL/6 T cells with graft-versus-host disease after an allogeneic hematopoietic cell transplant.

Remarks on this clone: Gene names are the mouse ones. The read falls 1 residue short of the CDR3 end, and the missing part is taken from the germline J gene. The chain joins TRBV13-1 to TRBJ1-1; the D gene is possibly TRBD1 (5 bases). There are 10 residues in the CDR3. V was trimmed by 5 bases and J by 10 bases, leaving 9 bases between them. Germline assignment: CDR1 NSHNY and CDR2 SYGAGN. The sequenced CDR3 bases are TGTGCCAGCAGAGGGGCAGGAGTCTTC. It encodes CASRGAGVF. The whole CDR3 protein is CASRGAGVFF.

A note on this clone: Gene names are mouse gene names. The read ends 1 residue shy of where the CDR3 ends; the end is completed using the germline J gene. The genes are TRBV26 and TRBJ1-4; no definite D call. Germline CDR1 and CDR2: KGHPV and FQNQEV (reference sequence). V was clipped by 4 bases and J by 6 bases, with 6 bases between them. The CDR3 length is 12 residues. CDR3 sequence: CASSRGDERLFF. The sequenced CDR3 bases are TGTGCCAGCAGTCGAGGAGACGAAAGATTATTT.

This clone is classed as medium-sized. Gene names and germline refer to mouse. The read ends 1 residue early relative to the CDR3; the germline J gene fills the gap. This rearrangement joins TRBV26 to TRBJ2-3; no reliable D call. Trimming left V 2 bases short and J 0 bases short, with 6 bases between. Germline CDR1 and CDR2: KGHPV and FQNQEV (reference sequence). The CDR3 covers 14 residues. The CDR3 spells CASSLTTSAETLYF. The sequenced CDR3 bases are TGTGCCAGCAGTCTGACAACTAGTGCAGAAACGCTGTAT.

Details on this clone: Germline and genes: mouse. The CDR3 end lies 1 residue beyond the end of the read and is filled in from the germline J gene. The chain links TRBV26 to TRBJ2-1, with 9 bases fitting TRBD2. CDR1 and CDR2 (germline): KGHPV, FQNQEV (reference sequence). This CDR3 has 15 residues. V dropped 3 bases and J dropped 1; count of bases not matched to a gene: 1. CDR3 bases read: TGTGCCAGCAGTCTCGACTGGGGGAACTATGCTGAGCAGTTC. Its translation: CASSLDWGNYAEQF. The CDR3 in full is CASSLDWGNYAEQFF.